This T cell receptor beta chain was captured by sequencing in a study of CD8+ T cells in alopecia areata. Notes on the study in general: Scalp lesions, especially in alopecia totalis/universalis, had higher clonality than normal scalp.

Researchers picked out CD4+ and CD8+ T cells from PBMCs by sorting. As concerns this clone: The antigen remains unidentified.

RNA, once extracted, was reverse transcribed into cDNA for use as the sequencing template. The assay was immunoSEQ multiplex PCR, and TCRdb's table has in-frame clones only and misses some. The sample has about 180,000 clones, just under 60% seen once. CDR3 length: 13 residues. Germline CDR1 and CDR2: SGHDN and FVKESK. Trimming pared 9 bases from V and 0 bases from J, leaving 11 bases between. This specimen consisted of CD4+ T cells sorted from blood, obtained at week 0. The chain has TRBV14 and TRBJ1-2; D remains unclear. The clonotype originates from a human donor with alopecia areata. CDR3 region: CARIGSSNYGYTF. Written as DNA, the CDR3 is TGTGCCAGAATAGGGAGTTCTAACTATGGCTACACCTTC.